Listed below are T cell receptor beta chains from one sample, sequenced in a study of CD8 T cells in Susac syndrome. TCRdb redid the calling of the immunoSEQ multiplex PCR reads with MiXCR, one entry per CDR3 protein. The sample carries under 200,000 distinct CDR3 sequences, approximately 95% recorded once. Material: CD4+ T cells from PBMCs. The receptors shown here come from a human donor with Susac syndrome. Both conserved end residues are part of each CDR3. The D gene is left open where the match is weak. Expanded clones get a size class; other rows say once, few or many, or leave the size out.

clone_size	v_call	j_call	d_call	cdr3_nt	cdr3_aa
-	TRBV4-3	TRBJ2-1	-	TGCGCCAGCAGCCAAGGGTGGGAGAATGAGCAGTTCTTC	CASSQGWENEQFF
-	TRBV30	TRBJ1-4	TRBD1	TGTGCCTGGAGGGAACCGGGACAGCGTAATGAAAAACTGTTTTTT	CAWREPGQRNEKLFF
once	TRBV7-9	TRBJ2-3	TRBD2	TGTGCCAGCAGACTAGCGGCCACAGATACGCAGTATTTT	CASRLAATDTQYF
-	TRBV20-1	TRBJ1-5	TRBD1	TGCAGTGCTAGCGCTCGACAGGGGAATCAGCCCCAGCATTTT	CSASARQGNQPQHF
-	TRBV5-4	TRBJ2-1	TRBD2	TGTGCCAGCATTCCGGTGCCTAGCGGGGCCAATGAGCAGTTCTTC	CASIPVPSGANEQFF
-	TRBV19	TRBJ2-1	-	TGTGCCAGTAGTGCCACTAGTGAGCAGTTCTTC	CASSATSEQFF
-	TRBV6-5	TRBJ1-2	-	TGTGCCAGCAGCTCCCCCGGACCAAAGACTGGCTACACCTTC	CASSSPGPKTGYTF
-	TRBV7-2	TRBJ1-2	TRBD1	TGTGCCAGCAGCTTAGCGGGACAGAACTATGGCTACACCTTC	CASSLAGQNYGYTF
-	TRBV7-3	TRBJ1-1	TRBD1	TGTGCCAGCAGCCTGACGGGACAGGGGCCTAATACTGAAGCTTTCTTT	CASSLTGQGPNTEAFF
-	TRBV4-1	TRBJ2-7	-	TGCGCCAGCAGCCAAGTCCCCCTCGCGTTTGAGCAGTACTTC	CASSQVPLAFEQYF
once	TRBV12-3/TRBV12-4	TRBJ2-1	TRBD2	TGTGCCACAAGGCGGGGGTCAATTGAGCAGTTCTTC	CATRRGSIEQFF
-	TRBV11-2	TRBJ2-5	-	TGTGCCAGCAGCTTAGTTCAGTACCAAGAGACCCAGTACTTC	CASSLVQYQETQYF
-	TRBV28	TRBJ1-2	-	TGTGCCAGCAGTATCCGGGACGTCAACTATGGCTACACCTTC	CASSIRDVNYGYTF
-	TRBV7-2	TRBJ2-3	TRBD2	TGTGCCAGCAGCCCTCAGACGGGAGCGGGGGTTACAGATACGCAGTATTTT	CASSPQTGAGVTDTQYF
-	TRBV7-9	TRBJ2-1	TRBD1	TGTGCCAGCAGCCGTACTCCCGCCAGGACAGGGAGGAATGAGCAGTTCTTC	CASSRTPARTGRNEQFF
-	TRBV6-5	TRBJ1-6	-	TGTGCCAGCAGTCGCGGGGGTAATTCACCCCTCCACTTT	CASSRGGNSPLHF
-	TRBV25-1	TRBJ2-5	TRBD2	TGTGCCACCGTAGCGGGGTTATTCCAAGAGACCCAGTACTTC	CATVAGLFQETQYF
-	TRBV20-1	TRBJ1-6	-	TGTCCAGGGCACAGGGAATTTTCACCCCTCCACTTT	CPGHREFSPLHF
-	TRBV9	TRBJ2-7	-	TGTGCCAGCAGCGTAGCTGGAGGGGCCCACTACGAGCAGTACTTC	CASSVAGGAHYEQYF
-	TRBV7-2	TRBJ1-2	-	TGTGCCAGCAGCGGAGGGAGTGGCTACACCTTC	CASSGGSGYTF
-	TRBV12-3/TRBV12-4	TRBJ1-5	-	TGTGCCAGCAGTTTCCAGAGGAGCAATCAGCCCCAGCATTTT	CASSFQRSNQPQHF
-	TRBV7-2	TRBJ2-6	-	TGTGCCAGCAGCCCCGGGTTACCCTCCTCTGGGGCCAACGTCCTGACTTTC	CASSPGLPSSGANVLTF
once	TRBV2	TRBJ2-5	TRBD1	TGTGCCAGCAGAAAGAGGACAGGCCAAGAGACCCAGTACTTC	CASRKRTGQETQYF
once	TRBV2	TRBJ1-5	-	TGTGCCAGCAGCGACCAGGGAAATCAGCCCCAGCATTTT	CASSDQGNQPQHF
-	TRBV5-1	TRBJ1-4	-	TGCGCCAGCAGCCCCCAGGGTGGTGAAAAACTGTTTTTT	CASSPQGGEKLFF
-	TRBV15	TRBJ2-2	-	TGTGCCACCAGCAGCGGGGGTGGGTACACCGGGGAGCTGTTTTTT	CATSSGGGYTGELFF
-	TRBV6-5	TRBJ1-4	-	TGTGCCAGCAACTCTCGGGGGCGGGACGAAAAACTGTTTTTT	CASNSRGRDEKLFF
-	TRBV11-1	TRBJ2-1	TRBD2	TGTGCCAGCAGCAAACTCCCCGGGACTAGCGGGGCAAATGAGCAGTTCTTC	CASSKLPGTSGANEQFF
-	TRBV7-2	TRBJ2-5	TRBD2	TGTGCCAGCAGCTTAGTGTCACTAGCGGGGGGCCAAGAGACCCAGTACTTC	CASSLVSLAGGQETQYF
-	TRBV3-1	TRBJ2-1	-	TGTGCCAGCAGCCAGACAACAGGGAACTGGAATGAGCAGTTCTTC	CASSQTTGNWNEQFF
-	TRBV27	TRBJ2-7	TRBD1	TGCGCCAGCAGATCGACAGGGGCCGGGGAGCAGTACTTC	CASRSTGAGEQYF
-	TRBV19	TRBJ2-5	-	TGTGCCATGAGGGGTACCCAGTACTTC	CAMRGTQYF
-	TRBV5-6	TRBJ2-2	TRBD1	TGTGCCAGCAGCCCGACAGGGTTTGGCCCGAACACCGGGGAGCTGTTTTTT	CASSPTGFGPNTGELFF
once	TRBV5-1	TRBJ2-3	TRBD2	TGCGCCAGCAGCAGGACTAGCGGAGCAGATACGCAGTATTTT	CASSRTSGADTQYF
-	TRBV9	TRBJ2-3	TRBD2	TGTGCCAGCAGCGCGGACATAGCGGGGGCCTTCACAGATACGCAGTATTTT	CASSADIAGAFTDTQYF
once	TRBV7-6	TRBJ2-7	-	TGTGCCAGCAGCTTGAACAGCAACTACGAGCAGTACTTC	CASSLNSNYEQYF
-	TRBV6-5	TRBJ2-7	-	TGTGCCAGCAGAAGAAAGGGACGGATCTCCTACGAGCAGTACTTC	CASRRKGRISYEQYF
-	TRBV23-1	TRBJ1-1	TRBD1	TGCGCCACCACTCACAGAGGACAGGGGCGGAACACTGAAGCTTTCTTT	CATTHRGQGRNTEAFF
-	TRBV3-1	TRBJ2-3	TRBD2	TGTGCCAGCAGCCAAGTCCCTCCTAGCGGGGTTAGCACAGATACGCAGTATTTT	CASSQVPPSGVSTDTQYF
-	TRBV20-1	TRBJ2-7	TRBD2	TGCAGTGCTAGTCCTACCCTAGCGGGGGGGACTTACGAGCAGTACTTC	CSASPTLAGGTYEQYF
-	TRBV6-5	TRBJ1-1	-	TGTGCCAGCAGTTACTCGGGCAGACCGGCTTTCTTT	CASSYSGRPAFF
-	TRBV5-1	TRBJ2-7	-	TGCGCCAGCAGCTTGGTAGGGGACGCTACCTACGAGCAGTACTTC	CASSLVGDATYEQYF
few	TRBV5-4	TRBJ1-2	-	TGTGCCAGCAGCCTGACAGATTATGGCTACACCTTC	CASSLTDYGYTF
-	TRBV14	TRBJ1-4	-	TGTGCCAGCAGGGGCGCAACTAATGAAAAACTGTTTTTT	CASRGATNEKLFF
-	TRBV28	TRBJ1-1	-	TGTGCCAGCAGTCCGCGACTGTACACTGAAGCTTTCTTT	CASSPRLYTEAFF
-	TRBV9	TRBJ2-3	-	TGTGCCAGCAGCGAAGGGCCGGTCACAGATACGCAGTATTTT	CASSEGPVTDTQYF
-	TRBV4-1	TRBJ2-5	TRBD1	TGCGCCAGCAGCCCAATAAGTGGACAGGGGTCAGAGACCCAGTACTTC	CASSPISGQGSETQYF
-	TRBV6-2/TRBV6-3	TRBJ2-5	-	TGTGCCAGCAGTCGGTCGCAGCAAGAGACCCAGTACTTC	CASSRSQQETQYF
-	TRBV29-1	TRBJ1-2	-	TGCAGCGTGACCGGGACACTTTATGGCTACACCTTC	CSVTGTLYGYTF